What follows describes a single T cell receptor beta chain. Its antigen remains unidentified. The data are from a study of cytotoxic CD8 clonotypes in ibrutinib-treated CLL. Assay used: immunoSEQ multiplex PCR; TCRdb lists only in-frame clones, some missing. The repertoire has 130,000 or so clones, 60% to 80% of them found once; the top ten carry 25% to 35%. Unmatched junction bases numbered 12, after V lost 5 bases and J lost 3 bases. Looked up from germline, CDR1 is SGHNT and CDR2 is YYREEE (reference sequence). This CDR3 is 19 amino acids long. Points from the study as a whole: Clonality went up at ibrutinib response and then declined back toward baseline at progression.

The rearrangement joins TRBV5-4 to TRBJ2-3, with 16 bases identical to TRBD2. The sequencing here drew on PBMCs, taken after 12 months of ibrutinib treatment. The TCR comes from a human donor with chronic lymphocytic leukemia. The CDR3 bases are TGTGCCAGCAGTACCGGGACTAGCGGGGGGGCTGGAGGTACAGATACGCAGTATTTT. It encodes CASSTGTSGGAGGTDTQYF.